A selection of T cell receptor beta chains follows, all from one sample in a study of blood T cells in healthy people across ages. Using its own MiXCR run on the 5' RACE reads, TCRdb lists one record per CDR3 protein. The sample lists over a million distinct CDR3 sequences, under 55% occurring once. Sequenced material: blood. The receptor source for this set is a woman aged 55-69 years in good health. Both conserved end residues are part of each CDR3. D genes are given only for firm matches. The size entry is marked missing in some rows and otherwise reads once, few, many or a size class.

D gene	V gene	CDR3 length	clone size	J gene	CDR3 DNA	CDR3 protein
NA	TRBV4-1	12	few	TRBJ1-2	TGCGCCAGCAGCCAACGCAGTAATGGCTACACCTTC	CASSQRSNGYTF
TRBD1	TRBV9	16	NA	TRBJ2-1	TGTGCCAGCAGCGCAGGGACAGCCTTGTCCTACAATGAGCAGTTCTTC	CASSAGTALSYNEQFF
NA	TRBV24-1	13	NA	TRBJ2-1	TGTGCCACCAGTGACATTAGAGGTAATGAGCAGTTCTTC	CATSDIRGNEQFF
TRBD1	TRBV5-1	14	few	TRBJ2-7	TGCGCCAGCTCCGGGACAGGGGGCTACAATGAGCAGTACTTC	CASSGTGGYNEQYF
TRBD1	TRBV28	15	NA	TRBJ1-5	TGTGCCAGCAGTTTTTCGGGGACAGGGGATCAGCCCCAGCATTTT	CASSFSGTGDQPQHF
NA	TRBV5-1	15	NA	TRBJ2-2	TGCGCCAGCAGCTTGGTGGAGGGTAGCACCGGGGAGCTGTTTTTT	CASSLVEGSTGELFF
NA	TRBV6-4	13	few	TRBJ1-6	TGTGCCAGCAGTACAAACGGGTATTCACCCCTCCACTTT	CASSTNGYSPLHF
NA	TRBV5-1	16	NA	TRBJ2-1	TGCGCCAGCAGCTTGGGACCCCTACCTCGTAACAATGAGCAGTTCTTC	CASSLGPLPRNNEQFF
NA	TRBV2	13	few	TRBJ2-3	TGTGCCAGCAGGGACTACGGCACAGATACGCAGTATTTT	CASRDYGTDTQYF
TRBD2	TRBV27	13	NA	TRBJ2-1	TGTGCCACCGGCCTGGCACTAGCGGGCCTGTTGTTCTTC	CATGLALAGLLFF
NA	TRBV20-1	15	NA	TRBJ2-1	TGCAGTGCTCCCCGCCCGCCGAGCTCCTACAATGAGCAGTTCTTC	CSAPRPPSSYNEQFF
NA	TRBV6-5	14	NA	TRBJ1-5	TGTGCCAGCAGCGAGGCCAGTAGCAATCAGCCCCAGCATTTT	CASSEASSNQPQHF
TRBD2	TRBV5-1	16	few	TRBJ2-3	TGCGCCAGCAGCTTGGATGCGGGAGTAAGCACAGATACGCAGTATTTT	CASSLDAGVSTDTQYF
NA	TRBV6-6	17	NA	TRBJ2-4	TGTGCCAGCAGTTACTCGCCGTCCGGGACAGCCAAAAACATTCAGTACTTC	CASSYSPSGTAKNIQYF